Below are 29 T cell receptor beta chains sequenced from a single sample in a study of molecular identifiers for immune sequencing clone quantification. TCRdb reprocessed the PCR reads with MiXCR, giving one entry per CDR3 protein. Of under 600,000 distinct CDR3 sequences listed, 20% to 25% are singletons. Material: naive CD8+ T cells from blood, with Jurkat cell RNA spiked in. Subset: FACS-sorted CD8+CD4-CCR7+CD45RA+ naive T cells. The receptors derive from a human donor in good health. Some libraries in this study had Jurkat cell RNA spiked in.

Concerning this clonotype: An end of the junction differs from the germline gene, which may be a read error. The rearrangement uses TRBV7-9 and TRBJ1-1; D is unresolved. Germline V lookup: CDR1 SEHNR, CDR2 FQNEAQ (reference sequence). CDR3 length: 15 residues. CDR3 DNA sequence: TGTGCCGGCAGCTTAGCGATTGGGAGAGACACTGAAGCTTTCTTT. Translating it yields CAGSLAIGRDTEAFF.

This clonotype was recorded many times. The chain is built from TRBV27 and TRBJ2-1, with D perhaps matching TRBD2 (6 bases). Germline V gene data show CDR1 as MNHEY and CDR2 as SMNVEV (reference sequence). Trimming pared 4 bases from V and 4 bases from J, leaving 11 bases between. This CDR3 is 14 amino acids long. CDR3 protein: CASSSGTGYNEQFF. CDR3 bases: TGTGCCAGCAGTTCAGGGACTGGATACAATGAGCAGTTCTTC.

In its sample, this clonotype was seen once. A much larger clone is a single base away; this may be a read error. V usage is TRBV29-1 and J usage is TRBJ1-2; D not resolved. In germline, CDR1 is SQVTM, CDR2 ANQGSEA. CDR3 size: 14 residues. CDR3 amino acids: CSIEDHASSYGYTF. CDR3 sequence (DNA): TGCAGCATTGAAGATCACGCCAGCTCCTATGGCTACACCTTC.

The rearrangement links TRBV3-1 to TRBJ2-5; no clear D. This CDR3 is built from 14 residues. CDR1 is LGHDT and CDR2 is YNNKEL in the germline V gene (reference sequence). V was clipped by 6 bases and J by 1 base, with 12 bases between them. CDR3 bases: TGTGCCAGCAGGGAAGTGACATCCCAAGAGACCCAGTACTTC. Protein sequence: CASREVTSQETQYF.

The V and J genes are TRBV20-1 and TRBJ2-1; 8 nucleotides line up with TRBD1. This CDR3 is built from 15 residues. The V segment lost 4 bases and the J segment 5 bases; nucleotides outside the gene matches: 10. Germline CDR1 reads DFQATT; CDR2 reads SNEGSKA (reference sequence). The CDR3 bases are TGCAGTGCTATCTCCAGGACAGGGAACGACAATGAGCAGTTCTTC. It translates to CSAISRTGNDNEQFF.

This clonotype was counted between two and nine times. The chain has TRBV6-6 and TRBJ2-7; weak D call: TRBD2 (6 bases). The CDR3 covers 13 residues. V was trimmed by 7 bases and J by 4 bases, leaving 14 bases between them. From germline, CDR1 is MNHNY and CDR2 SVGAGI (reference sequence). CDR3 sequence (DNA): TGTGCCAGCACTAGCGATACGATTTACGAGCAGTACTTC. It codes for CASTSDTIYEQYF.

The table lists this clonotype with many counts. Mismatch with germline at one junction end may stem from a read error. The CDR3 nucleotides read TGTGCCAGCAGATCAGGGGTTAGCGGCTGGCACTTC. It yields the protein CASRSGVSGWHF. The rearrangement uses TRBV5-8 and TRBJ2-5, with D possibly being TRBD1 or TRBD2 (6 bases each). Per the germline V gene, CDR1 is SGHTS and CDR2 is YDEGEE. The CDR3 runs 12 residues.

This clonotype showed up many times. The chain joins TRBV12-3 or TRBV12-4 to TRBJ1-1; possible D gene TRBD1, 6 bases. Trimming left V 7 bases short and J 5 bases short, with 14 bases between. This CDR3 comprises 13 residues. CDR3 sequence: CASTPGGATEAFF. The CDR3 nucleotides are TGTGCCAGCACCCCGGGGGGGGCAACTGAAGCTTTCTTT.

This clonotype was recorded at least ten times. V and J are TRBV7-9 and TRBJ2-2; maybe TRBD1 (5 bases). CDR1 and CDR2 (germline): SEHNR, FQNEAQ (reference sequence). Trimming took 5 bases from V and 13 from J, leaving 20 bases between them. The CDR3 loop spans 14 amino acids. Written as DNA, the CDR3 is TGTGCCAGCAGCCCGGACCGGACACTCCCTGTGCTGTTTTTT. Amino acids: CASSPDRTLPVLFF.

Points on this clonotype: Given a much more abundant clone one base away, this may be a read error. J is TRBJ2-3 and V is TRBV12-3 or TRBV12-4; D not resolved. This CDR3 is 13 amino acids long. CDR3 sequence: CACSILSQIGQYF. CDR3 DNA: TGTGCCTGCAGTATCCTGTCACAGATTGGGCAGTATTTT.

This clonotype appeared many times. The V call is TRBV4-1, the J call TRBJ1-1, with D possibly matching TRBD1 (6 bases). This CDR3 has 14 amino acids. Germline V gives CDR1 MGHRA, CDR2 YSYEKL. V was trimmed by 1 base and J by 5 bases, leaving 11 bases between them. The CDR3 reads CASSQGWGLTEAFF. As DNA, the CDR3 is TGCGCCAGCAGCCAAGGTTGGGGGCTGACTGAAGCTTTCTTT.

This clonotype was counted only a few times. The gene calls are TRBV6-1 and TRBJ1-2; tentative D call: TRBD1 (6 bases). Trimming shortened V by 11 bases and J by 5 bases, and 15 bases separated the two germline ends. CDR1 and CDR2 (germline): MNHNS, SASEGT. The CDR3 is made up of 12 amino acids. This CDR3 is CAGKGGAYGYTF. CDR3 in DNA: TGTGCCGGGAAAGGGGGGGCATATGGCTACACCTTC.

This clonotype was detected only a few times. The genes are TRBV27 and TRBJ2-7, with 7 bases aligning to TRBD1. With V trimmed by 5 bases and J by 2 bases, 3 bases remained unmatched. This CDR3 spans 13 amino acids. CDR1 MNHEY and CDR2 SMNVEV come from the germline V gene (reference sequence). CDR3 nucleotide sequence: TGTGCCAGCAGTGTGGACAGGACCTACGAGCAGTACTTC. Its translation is CASSVDRTYEQYF.

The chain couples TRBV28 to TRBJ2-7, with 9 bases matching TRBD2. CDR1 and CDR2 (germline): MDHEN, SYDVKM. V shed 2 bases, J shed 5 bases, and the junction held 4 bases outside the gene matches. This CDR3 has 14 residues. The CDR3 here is CASSLRVAGDEQYF. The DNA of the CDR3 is TGTGCCAGCAGTTTAAGGGTAGCGGGAGACGAGCAGTACTTC.

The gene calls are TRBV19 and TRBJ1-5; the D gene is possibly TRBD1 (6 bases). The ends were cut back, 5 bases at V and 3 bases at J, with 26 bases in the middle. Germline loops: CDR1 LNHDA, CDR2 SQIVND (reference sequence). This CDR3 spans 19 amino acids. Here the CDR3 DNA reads TGTGCCAGTAGTCGCCCCGATACCACTTCGGGACACCTCAATCAGCCCCAGCATTTT. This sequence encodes CASSRPDTTSGHLNQPQHF.

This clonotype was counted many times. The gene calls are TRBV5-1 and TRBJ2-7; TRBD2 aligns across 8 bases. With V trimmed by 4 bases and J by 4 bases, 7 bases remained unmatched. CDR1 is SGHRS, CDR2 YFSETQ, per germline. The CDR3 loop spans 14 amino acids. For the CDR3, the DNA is TGCGCCAGCAGCCGCGGGGGGTCGGTTTACGAGCAGTACTTC. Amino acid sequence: CASSRGGSVYEQYF.

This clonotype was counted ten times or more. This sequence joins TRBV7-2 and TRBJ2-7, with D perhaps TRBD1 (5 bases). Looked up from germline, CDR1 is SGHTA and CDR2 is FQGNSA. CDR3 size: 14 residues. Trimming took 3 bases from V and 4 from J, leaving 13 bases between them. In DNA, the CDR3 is TGTGCCAGCAGCTTGGGGCTAGGAGCGTACGAGCAGTACTTC. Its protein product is CASSLGLGAYEQYF.

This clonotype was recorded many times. The CDR3 reads CASSSNMDEKLFF. The CDR3 nucleotides read TGTGCCAGCAGTAGCAATATGGATGAAAAACTGTTTTTT. The chain combines TRBV12-3 or TRBV12-4 with TRBJ1-4; D is unresolved. The CDR3 covers 13 residues. The V end was cut by 5 bases, the J end by 6 bases, with 10 bases between.

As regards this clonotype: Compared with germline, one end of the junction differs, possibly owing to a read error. CDR3 DNA: TGTGCCAGCAGCTTAGGGGGTTCCACTGGAGCTTTCTTT. Its translation: CASSLGGSTGAFF. The chain recombines TRBV11-2 with TRBJ1-1; D uncertain. Germline lookup yields CDR1 SGHAT and CDR2 FQNNGV. The CDR3 consists of 13 residues.

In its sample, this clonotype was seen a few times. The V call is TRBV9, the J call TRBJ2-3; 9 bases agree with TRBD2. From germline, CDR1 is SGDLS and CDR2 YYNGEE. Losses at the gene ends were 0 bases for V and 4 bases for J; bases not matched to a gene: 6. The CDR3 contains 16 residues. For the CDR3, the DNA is TGTGCCAGCAGCGTAGGATCAGCGGGGGGCCCAGATACGCAGTATTTT. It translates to CASSVGSAGGPDTQYF.

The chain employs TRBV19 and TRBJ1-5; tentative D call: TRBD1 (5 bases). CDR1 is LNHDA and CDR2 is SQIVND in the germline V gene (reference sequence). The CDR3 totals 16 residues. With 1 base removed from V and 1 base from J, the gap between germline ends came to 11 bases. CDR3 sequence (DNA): TGTGCCAGTAGTATAGGAACCAGGGCGAGCAATCAGCCCCAGCATTTT. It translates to CASSIGTRASNQPQHF.

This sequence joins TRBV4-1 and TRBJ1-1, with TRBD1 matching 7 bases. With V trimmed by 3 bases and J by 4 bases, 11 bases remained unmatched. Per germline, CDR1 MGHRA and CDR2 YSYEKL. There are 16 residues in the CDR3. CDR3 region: CASSHGTALRGTEAFF. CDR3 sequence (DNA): TGCGCCAGCAGCCATGGGACAGCGCTACGGGGCACTGAAGCTTTCTTT.

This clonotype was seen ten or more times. CDR3 in amino acids: CASSLGASGEETQYF. CDR3 nucleotide sequence: TGCGCCAGCAGCTTGGGCGCTAGCGGGGAGGAGACCCAGTACTTC. The genes are TRBV5-1 and TRBJ2-5; 9 bases agree with TRBD2. CDR3 size: 15 residues. The trim removed 0 bases at V and 5 bases at J, leaving 5 bases unmatched. CDR1 SGHRS and CDR2 YFSETQ come from the germline V gene.

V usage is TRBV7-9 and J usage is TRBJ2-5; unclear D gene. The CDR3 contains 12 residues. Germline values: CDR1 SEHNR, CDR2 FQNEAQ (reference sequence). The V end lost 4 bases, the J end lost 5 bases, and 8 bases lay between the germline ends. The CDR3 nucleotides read TGTGCCAGCAGCTCCCGTCTCGAGACCCAGTACTTC. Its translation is CASSSRLETQYF.

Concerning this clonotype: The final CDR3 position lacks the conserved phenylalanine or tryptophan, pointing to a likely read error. CDR3 nucleotides: TGTGCCAGCAGCTTAGACACCGGGACATCGGACACTGAAGCTTTCTCT. Translation gives CASSLDTGTSDTEAFS. This chain joins TRBV13 and TRBJ1-1; possible D gene TRBD1, 6 bases. Germline V lookup: CDR1 PRHDT, CDR2 FYEKMQ (reference sequence). The CDR3 sequence is 16 residues long. V was clipped by 1 base and J by 3 bases, with 15 bases between them.

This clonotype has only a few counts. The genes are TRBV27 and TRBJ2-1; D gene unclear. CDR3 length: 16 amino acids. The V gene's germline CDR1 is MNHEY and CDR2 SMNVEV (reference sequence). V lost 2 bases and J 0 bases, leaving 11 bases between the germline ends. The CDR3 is CASSLAPVSSYNEQFF. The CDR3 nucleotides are TGTGCCAGCAGTTTAGCCCCCGTGAGCTCCTACAATGAGCAGTTCTTC.

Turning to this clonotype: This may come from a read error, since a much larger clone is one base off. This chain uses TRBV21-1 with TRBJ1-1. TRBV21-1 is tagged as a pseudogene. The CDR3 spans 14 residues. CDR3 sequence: CASRHTGLSAEAFF. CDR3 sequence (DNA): TGTGCCAGCAGACACACCGGCCTGAGCGCTGAAGCTTTCTTT.

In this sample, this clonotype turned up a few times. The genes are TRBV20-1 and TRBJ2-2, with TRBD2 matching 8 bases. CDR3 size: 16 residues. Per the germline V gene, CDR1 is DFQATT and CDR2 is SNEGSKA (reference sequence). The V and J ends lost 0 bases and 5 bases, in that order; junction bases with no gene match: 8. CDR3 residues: CSARERGLARTGELFF. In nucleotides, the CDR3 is TGCAGTGCTAGAGAGAGAGGACTAGCTCGGACCGGGGAGCTGTTTTTT.

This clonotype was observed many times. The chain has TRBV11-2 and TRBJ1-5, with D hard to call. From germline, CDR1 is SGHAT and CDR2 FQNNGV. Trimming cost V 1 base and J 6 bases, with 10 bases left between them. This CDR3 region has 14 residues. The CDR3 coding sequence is TGTGCCAGCAGCTTAGCGGCGGGCACTCAGCCCCAGCATTTT. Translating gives CASSLAAGTQPQHF.